This TCR beta chain was retrieved from a study of blood T cell repertoires in COVID-19. Looking at the study overall: Italy, Spain and the United States were the sources of the convalescent and acute COVID-19 samples. T cells, B-cell-depleted T cells, or PBMCs provided the cDNA or gDNA that served as material.

The CDR3 has 13 residues. Per germline, CDR1 MNHEY and CDR2 SVGEGT. Trimming took 4 bases from V and 10 from J, leaving 16 bases between them. Generated by immunoSEQ multiplex PCR, the TCRdb table keeps only in-frame clones and is missing some. Of roughly 16,000 clones detected, roughly 91% appear once; the ten largest clones hold approximately 34%. In Seattle, patients joined the study during active infection and were tracked longitudinally. This TCR was recovered from a woman of 80 years or more with COVID-19, enrolled during active disease. The chain couples TRBV6-2 or TRBV6-3 to TRBJ1-1; a possible D gene is TRBD1 (5 bases). Sequences were obtained from peripheral blood. This chain's CDR3 is CASSSPTWGGAFF. The CDR3 coding sequence is TGTGCCAGCAGTTCCCCGACGTGGGGGGGAGCTTTCTTT.